The next 29 T cell receptor beta chains were all read from a single sample in a study of OX40 agonist ivuxolimab in advanced cancers. The data were produced by immunoSEQ multiplex PCR, yet TCRdb's version contains in-frame clones alone and is incomplete. The sample carries about 60,000 clones, about 90% recorded once. Sample: CD4+ or CD8+ T cells sorted from blood, taken in a trial of the OX40 agonist ivuxolimab. The receptor set was obtained from an adult with an advanced solid tumor such as melanoma, head and neck, liver or kidney cancer.

This clone is a singleton in its sample. The chain is built from TRBV19 and TRBJ1-1, with a tentative D call TRBD1 (6 bases). The germline CDR1 and CDR2 sequences are LNHDA and SQIVND (reference sequence). The CDR3 totals 15 residues. The V and J ends lost 5 bases and 6 bases respectively, with 19 bases between them. The CDR3 DNA is TGTGCCAGTAGTCCTCGAACAGGGATCTCCCCTGAAGCTTTCTTT. Residues: CASSPRTGISPEAFF.

Points on this clone: The same CDR3 is also encoded by other DNA sequences in this sample. This sequence joins TRBV4-1 and TRBJ2-2, with TRBD1 matching over 8 bases. Per the germline V gene, CDR1 is MGHRA and CDR2 is YSYEKL. There are 16 residues in the CDR3. The V and J ends lost 1 base and 9 bases, in that order; junction bases with no gene match: 10. CDR3 sequence reads: CASSQAWTGIGRELFF. CDR3 nucleotide sequence: TGCGCCAGCAGCCAAGCATGGACAGGGATCGGGCGGGAGCTGTTTTTT.

This chain joins TRBV19 and TRBJ2-3; the match to TRBD2 covers 15 bases. Looked up from germline, CDR1 is LNHDA and CDR2 is SQIVND (reference sequence). V was pared by 5 bases and J by 4 bases, with 10 bases of the junction left unmatched. The CDR3 has 18 residues. The CDR3 DNA follows: TGTGCCAGTAGTTCTTCGGGACTAGCGGGAGGATGGGCAGATACGCAGTATTTT. Residues: CASSSSGLAGGWADTQYF.

In DNA form, the CDR3 reads TGTGCCAGCACCCGGACGGCTTTTAGCTCCTACGAGCAGTACTTC. It codes for CASTRTAFSSYEQYF. V usage is TRBV6-6 and J usage is TRBJ2-7, with unresolved D. V gave up 7 bases and J gave up 0 bases, with 16 bases separating them. The germline V gene has CDR1 MNHNY and CDR2 SVGAGI (reference sequence). This CDR3 is 15 amino acids long.

The chain employs TRBV6-5 and TRBJ2-7, with TRBD2 identical over 9 bases. CDR1 and CDR2 from the germline V gene are MNHEY and SVGAGI. The CDR3 is 16 amino acids. The J segment lost 7 bases and the V segment lost 4 bases, leaving 14 bases of the junction unmatched. The CDR3 protein is CASSSVGVAGVGEQYF. CDR3 coding DNA: TGTGCCAGCAGTTCCGTCGGGGTAGCGGGAGTCGGTGAGCAGTACTTC.

In DNA, the CDR3 is TGCGCCAGCAGATATACAGGGGTGGCTAATGAAAAACTGTTTTTT. Amino acids: CASRYTGVANEKLFF. J is TRBJ1-4 and V is TRBV5-1; 7 bases match TRBD1. CDR3 length: 15 amino acids. Germline V gene lookup returns CDR1 SGHRS and CDR2 YFSETQ. J was trimmed by 3 bases and V by 5 bases; bases with no gene match: 7.

This chain joins TRBV6-6 and TRBJ2-7; 8 bases agree with TRBD1. With V trimmed by 5 bases and J by 5 bases, 8 bases remained unmatched. Germline V lookup: CDR1 MNHNY, CDR2 SVGAGI (reference sequence). This CDR3 contains 14 residues. This chain's CDR3 is CASSPRTGSHEQYF. The CDR3 region has the DNA TGTGCCAGCAGTCCCAGGACAGGGTCCCACGAGCAGTACTTC.

This clone was detected once. The chain combines TRBV14 with TRBJ2-3, with 7 bases that match TRBD1. The CDR3 totals 15 residues. Germline lookup yields CDR1 SGHDN and CDR2 FVKESK. Trimming cost V 6 bases and J 2 bases; bases outside gene matches: 8. In DNA form, the CDR3 reads TGTGCCAGCAGTCCCCCCGACAGGGTCACAGATACGCAGTATTTT. Translating gives CASSPPDRVTDTQYF. The full variable domain, in which reference TRBV14 and TRBJ2-3 provide the parts outside the CDR3, is EAGVTQFPSHSVIEKGQTVTLRCDPISGHDNLYWYRRVMGKEIKFLLHFVKESKQDESGMPNNRFLAERTGGTYSTLKVQPAELEDSGVYFCASSPPDRVTDTQYFGPGTRLTVL.

V is TRBV30 and J is TRBJ1-5, with D unresolved. V dropped 0 bases and J dropped 6 bases, with 12 bases sitting between them. The germline V gene has CDR1 GTSNPN and CDR2 SVGIG (reference sequence). The CDR3 contains 14 residues. The CDR3 loop reads CAWSVARKGQPQHF. CDR3 DNA sequence: TGTGCCTGGAGTGTAGCGAGAAAGGGTCAGCCCCAGCATTTT.

The CDR3 reads CASSAGPGPEAFF. CDR3 coding DNA: TGTGCCAGCAGTGCGGGACCCGGCCCTGAAGCTTTCTTT. V is TRBV2 and J is TRBJ1-1; TRBD1 might be the D (5 bases). Germline V gene lookup returns CDR1 SNHLY and CDR2 FYNNEI. Trimming stripped 4 bases from V and 6 bases from J, with 12 bases between. There are 13 residues in the CDR3.

The V gene is TRBV18, the J gene TRBJ2-7; D may be TRBD1 (5 bases). Germline V gene sequence: CDR1 KGHSH, CDR2 LQKENI. Trimming cost V 1 base and J 2 bases, with 9 bases left between them. The CDR3 has 14 amino acids. The chain's CDR3 is CASSPLQAAYEQYF. CDR3 DNA: TGTGCCAGCTCACCACTACAGGCCGCCTACGAGCAGTACTTC.

The chain recombines TRBV5-4 with TRBJ1-1; the match to TRBD1 covers 7 bases. Per the germline V gene, CDR1 is SGHNT and CDR2 is YYREEE (reference sequence). J gave up 5 bases and V 2 bases, and 6 bases lay outside the gene matches. This CDR3 comprises 14 residues. CDR3 coding DNA: TGTGCCAGCAGCTTAGAGGGGGCGCGTACTGAAGCTTTCTTT. This translates into CASSLEGARTEAFF.

This clone showed up just once. The chain combines TRBV18 with TRBJ1-4, with D unclear. Trimming removed 4 bases at V and 7 bases at J, with 10 bases between. CDR1 and CDR2 (germline): KGHSH, LQKENI. The CDR3 covers 13 residues. Written as DNA, the CDR3 is TGTGCCAGCTCACAGGGATTCATTGAAAAACTGTTTTTT. This sequence encodes CASSQGFIEKLFF. The variable domain in full, with the rest retrieved from reference TRBV18 and TRBJ1-4, is NAGVMQNPRHLVRRRGQEARLRCSPMKGHSHVYWYRQLPEEGLKFMVYLQKENIIDESGMPKERFSAEFPKEGPSILRIQQVVRGDSAAYFCASSQGFIEKLFFGSGTQLSVL.

This chain connects TRBV10-2 to TRBJ2-3; D not certain. The CDR3 is made up of 15 amino acids. Germline loops: CDR1 WSHSY, CDR2 SAAADI. V lost 2 bases and J 5 bases, leaving 14 bases between the germline ends. CDR3 nucleotide sequence: TGCGCCAGCAGTGAGCGAGGCCCCATGCAAGATACGCAGTATTTT. It is translated as CASSERGPMQDTQYF.

The rearrangement uses TRBV2 and TRBJ1-2, with D maybe TRBD1 (5 bases). CDR3 length: 15 amino acids. Germline-derived CDR1 and CDR2 are SNHLY and FYNNEI. V was trimmed by 2 bases and J by 1 base, leaving 11 bases between them. The CDR3 is CASSEIRGSNYGYTF. The CDR3 nucleotides are TGTGCCAGCAGTGAAATTAGGGGTAGTAACTATGGCTACACCTTC.

The chain employs TRBV2 and TRBJ2-3, with 10 positions matching TRBD2. This CDR3 contains 15 residues. The J segment lost 7 bases and the V segment lost 6 bases, leaving 10 bases of the junction unmatched. Germline V gives CDR1 SNHLY, CDR2 FYNNEI. The CDR3 loop reads CASRDPGLASHTQYF. The CDR3 DNA is TGTGCCAGCAGGGACCCGGGACTAGCGTCTCATACGCAGTATTTT.

The DNA for the CDR3 is TGTGCCAGCTCTCTGCCAGGGCAGGATAATTCACCCCTCCACTTT. Translating gives CASSLPGQDNSPLHF. This chain joins TRBV28 and TRBJ1-6, with D tentatively TRBD1 (5 bases). This CDR3 is built from 15 residues. V gave up 8 bases and J gave up 5 bases, with 16 bases separating them. Per the germline V gene, CDR1 is MDHEN and CDR2 is SYDVKM.

This chain links TRBV6-1 with TRBJ1-4; 10 bases match TRBD1. Germline CDR1 and CDR2: MNHNS and SASEGT. The V segment lost 1 base and the J segment 7 bases; nucleotides outside the gene matches: 0. The CDR3 runs 14 residues. CDR3: CASSEGQGAEKLFF. CDR3 nucleotide sequence: TGTGCCAGCAGTGAAGGACAGGGGGCTGAAAAACTGTTTTTT.

The chain combines TRBV18 with TRBJ2-7, with D possibly TRBD1 on 5 matching bases. Germline CDR1 reads KGHSH; CDR2 reads LQKENI. The ends were cut back, 5 bases at V and 2 bases at J, with 19 bases in the middle. This CDR3 region has 16 residues. CDR3 DNA sequence: TGTGCCAGCTCAACCACTGGGCAGGGATTTCCCTACGAGCAGTACTTC. Protein: CASSTTGQGFPYEQYF.

The chain uses TRBV7-9 and TRBJ2-3; 14 nucleotides align to TRBD2. Per the germline V gene, CDR1 is SEHNR and CDR2 is FQNEAQ (reference sequence). Trimming removed 5 bases from V and 4 bases from J; junction bases left unmatched: 5. The CDR3 is made up of 16 amino acids. CDR3 sequence: CASSQGLAGVADTQYF. The CDR3 DNA reads as TGTGCCAGCAGCCAGGGACTAGCGGGAGTAGCAGATACGCAGTATTTT.

This clone turned up a few times. The J gene is TRBJ2-5, the V gene TRBV11-2; unclear D gene. Looked up from germline, CDR1 is SGHAT and CDR2 is FQNNGV. CDR3 length: 15 amino acids. The V and J ends lost 5 bases and 5 bases respectively, with 18 bases between them. CDR3 protein: CASSIPGSLGETQYF. The CDR3 DNA is TGTGCCAGCAGCATTCCCGGGTCCCTCGGGGAGACCCAGTACTTC.

The chain is built from TRBV11-2 and TRBJ2-3; D might be TRBD1 or TRBD2, each matching 5 bases. V was trimmed by 5 bases and J by 8 bases, leaving 14 bases between them. Per germline, CDR1 SGHAT and CDR2 FQNNGV. This CDR3 contains 13 residues. The CDR3 DNA reads TGTGCCAGCAGCACGGACGGGGCAACTACGCAGTATTTT. This encodes CASSTDGATTQYF.

The chain carries TRBV19 and TRBJ1-1; no clear D gene. CDR1 is LNHDA, CDR2 SQIVND, per germline (reference sequence). V gave up 6 bases and J gave up 1 base, with 9 bases separating them. The CDR3 extends over 13 amino acids. The CDR3 nucleotides read TGTGCCAGTAGAAGTCAGACGAACACTGAAGCTTTCTTT. It codes for CASRSQTNTEAFF.

J is TRBJ1-6 and V is TRBV9; the match to TRBD1 covers 8 bases. CDR3 length: 15 amino acids. The J segment lost 3 bases and the V segment lost 4 bases, leaving 3 bases of the junction unmatched. Germline values: CDR1 SGDLS, CDR2 YYNGEE. In DNA, the CDR3 is TGTGCCAGCAGCCGGACAGGGTACTATAATTCACCCCTCCACTTT. Its protein is CASSRTGYYNSPLHF.

The chain employs TRBV7-9 and TRBJ2-7; D is undetermined. This CDR3 region has 13 residues. Looked up from germline, CDR1 is SEHNR and CDR2 is FQNEAQ (reference sequence). V lost 3 bases and J lost 2, with 8 bases in between. For the CDR3, the DNA is TGTGCCAGCAGCTTGTCCCAAGCCTACGAGCAGTACTTC. This translates into CASSLSQAYEQYF.

In regard to this clone: Mismatch with germline at one junction end may stem from a read error. The rearrangement links TRBV11-3 to TRBJ1-4; D unclear. The CDR3 sequence is 10 residues long. In germline, CDR1 is SGHNT, CDR2 YENEEA. In nucleotides, the CDR3 is TGTGCCAGCAGCTTAGGATTATCGGTTTTT. Translated: CASSLGLSVF.

V gene TRBV6-6 combines with J gene TRBJ1-4, with D uncertain. There are 13 residues in the CDR3. The V gene lost 2 bases and the J gene lost 4 bases, with 5 bases spanning the gap. Germline CDR1 and CDR2: MNHNY and SVGAGI (reference sequence). CDR3 in DNA: TGTGCCAGCAGTTACCGCAGTAATGAAAAACTGTTTTTT. Translation gives CASSYRSNEKLFF.

This clone has just one count. This sequence joins TRBV2 and TRBJ2-7; the D gene is possibly TRBD1 (6 bases). Germline CDR1 reads SNHLY; CDR2 reads FYNNEI. CDR3 length: 12 amino acids. V was cut by 10 bases and J by 4 bases, with 14 bases left in between. CDR3 DNA: TGTGCCATCGGACTCACAGGGTACGAGCAGTACTTC. This gives the protein CAIGLTGYEQYF. The full variable domain, its missing parts supplied by reference TRBV2 and TRBJ2-7, is EPEVTQTPSHQVTQMGQEVILRCVPISNHLYFYWYRQILGQKVEFLVSFYNNEISEKSEIFDDQFSVERPDGSNFTLKIRSTKLEDSAMYFCAIGLTGYEQYFGPGTRLTVT.

DNA for the CDR3: TGTGCCAGCACCTACTTCCAGGGTTCCTACGAGCAGTACTTC. Translation gives CASTYFQGSYEQYF. The J gene is TRBJ2-7, the V gene TRBV5-6; D is perhaps TRBD1 (5 bases). Germline lookup yields CDR1 SGHDT and CDR2 YYEEEE. The CDR3 consists of 14 residues. V was cut by 6 bases and J by 1 base, with 14 bases left in between.